This T cell receptor (beta chain) emerged from a study of blood T cell repertoires in COVID-19. For the study at large: Whether acute or convalescent, the COVID-19 samples came from the United States, Italy and Spain. Nucleic acid was either cDNA or gDNA, and it came from T cells, B-cell-depleted T cells, or PBMCs.

Per the original methods: Reference gene primer amplification gave estimated nucleated cell counts. Assay used: immunoSEQ multiplex PCR; TCRdb lists only in-frame clones, some missing. V and J calls and clone size are given by that table; D and trimming were obtained from the DNA. The table lists 100,000 to 120,000 clones, 72% of them singletons, with about 8.3% in the top ten. Trimming took off 0 bases at V and 8 bases at J, with 13 bases between the two ends. This CDR3 comprises 14 residues. Looked up from germline, CDR1 is LNHNV and CDR2 is YYDKDF (reference sequence). The sequenced sample consisted of peripheral blood. This TCR derives from a woman aged 60-75 years with acute or convalescent COVID-19. The chain links TRBV15 to TRBJ1-1; D is perhaps TRBD1 (5 bases). The CDR3 DNA reads TGTGCCACCAGCAGAGATTGGGGTAAGGGGGAAGCTTTCTTT. This translates into CATSRDWGKGEAFF.